One sample yielded the 20 T cell receptor beta chains listed below, sequenced in a study of shared clonotypes between healthy human individuals. The method was immunoSEQ multiplex PCR; TCRdb's version includes in-frame clones alone and lacks a portion of them. The sample has millions of clones; around 94% are singletons. Material: naive CD4+ T cells sorted from blood. Subset here: CD45RA+ positively selected. Source of these receptors: a young man in good health.

V and J are TRBV28 and TRBJ2-7; D unclear. Between the trimmed V and J ends, which lost 3 bases and 3 bases, there was a span of 15 bases. Germline V gene data show CDR1 as MDHEN and CDR2 as SYDVKM. The CDR3 totals 15 residues. The CDR3: CASSFPRKGYYEQYF. CDR3 DNA sequence: TGTGCCAGCAGTTTCCCACGGAAGGGATACTACGAGCAGTACTTC.

Comment on this clone: This sample also contains other DNA sequences that code for the same CDR3. The chain employs TRBV28 and TRBJ2-5; 9 bases agree with TRBD1. Germline CDR1 is MDHEN and CDR2 is SYDVKM. CDR3 length: 14 residues. V lost 6 bases, J lost 3 bases, and 5 bases stayed unmatched. DNA of the CDR3: TGTGCCAGCAGCCTACAGGGGGCGAAAGAGACCCAGTACTTC. Encoded protein: CASSLQGAKETQYF. Drawing the rest from reference TRBV28 and TRBJ2-5, the complete variable domain is DVKVTQSSRYLVKRTGEKVFLECVQDMDHENMFWYRQDPGLGLRLIYFSYDVKMKEKGDIPEGYSVSREKKERFSLILESASTNQTSMYLCASSLQGAKETQYFGPGTRLLVL.

This chain uses TRBV5-6 with TRBJ1-1; D is ambiguous. Per germline, CDR1 SGHDT and CDR2 YYEEEE. V gave up 0 bases and J gave up 1 base, with 7 bases separating them. The CDR3 is 14 residues long. For the CDR3, the DNA is TGTGCCAGCAGCTTGGTAGGGTGGAACACTGAAGCTTTCTTT. Translated, it gives CASSLVGWNTEAFF.

This clone has only one observation. The V and J genes are TRBV19 and TRBJ2-7; TRBD1 agrees at 10 bases. With V trimmed by 4 bases and J by 5 bases, 8 bases remained unmatched. There are 15 residues in the CDR3. Per germline, CDR1 LNHDA and CDR2 SQIVND (reference sequence). CDR3 protein: CASSKGTGVSHEQYF. The CDR3, as DNA: TGTGCCAGTAGTAAGGGGACAGGGGTATCTCACGAGCAGTACTTC.

This clone is a singleton in its sample. The gene calls are TRBV6-1 and TRBJ2-3; the D is unclear. The CDR3 runs to 12 residues. The V gene's germline CDR1 is MNHNS and CDR2 SASEGT. V was trimmed by 8 bases and J by 0 bases, leaving 6 bases between them. This CDR3 is CASDLSTDTQYF. In DNA, the CDR3 is TGTGCCAGCGATCTTAGCACAGATACGCAGTATTTT.

Concerning this clone: At one end, the junction sequence differs from germline, possibly due to a read error. V and J are TRBV7-7 and TRBJ2-6; the D is unclear. Germline CDR1 and CDR2: SSHAT and FNYEAQ (reference sequence). CDR3 size: 15 residues. In nucleotides, the CDR3 is TGTGCTAGCAGCCTGACGGACTCTGGGGCCAACGTCCTGACTTTC. Residues: CASSLTDSGANVLTF.

The chain joins TRBV7-2 to TRBJ1-6; maybe TRBD1 (6 bases). The length of the CDR3 is 15 residues. Germline values: CDR1 SGHTA, CDR2 FQGNSA. V lost 2 bases, J lost 7 bases, and 12 bases lay in between. The CDR3 DNA sequence: TGTGCCAGCAGCTTATCTGGGCAGGGGAATTCACCCCTCCACTTT. This gives the protein CASSLSGQGNSPLHF.

The CDR3 sequence: CASSGAGSSGNTIYF. In nucleotides, the CDR3 is TGTGCCAGCAGTGGGGCAGGCAGCTCTGGAAACACCATATATTTT. The chain links TRBV6-1 to TRBJ1-3; D not resolved. CDR3 length: 15 amino acids. Trimming stripped 4 bases from V and 0 bases from J, with 10 bases between. The germline V gene has CDR1 MNHNS and CDR2 SASEGT.

The V gene is TRBV2, the J gene TRBJ1-2; 10 bases are shared with TRBD1. The germline V gene has CDR1 SNHLY and CDR2 FYNNEI. Trimming removed 6 bases from V and 8 bases from J; junction bases left unmatched: 9. CDR3 length: 14 amino acids. The chain's CDR3 is CASSPTGGVFGYTF. The CDR3 region has the DNA TGTGCCAGCAGCCCGACAGGGGGCGTTTTCGGCTACACCTTC.

V usage is TRBV30 and J usage is TRBJ1-3; TRBD1 is a possible D gene (5 bases). The J call may not be correct, given that the DNA end is closer to TRBJ2-2. Germline loops: CDR1 GTSNPN, CDR2 SVGIG (reference sequence). The CDR3 spans 15 residues. Here the CDR3 reads CAWSQLDRNTGELFF. The CDR3 DNA follows: TGTGCCTGGAGTCAGCTTGACAGGAACACCGGGGAGCTGTTTTTT.

V usage is TRBV6-1 and J usage is TRBJ1-1, with D hard to call. The germline V and J ends were trimmed by 7 bases and 6 bases, with 15 bases remaining between them. The germline V gene has CDR1 MNHNS and CDR2 SASEGT. This CDR3 region has 13 residues. The CDR3 protein is CASMVAAGAEAFF. CDR3 DNA sequence: TGTGCCAGCATGGTGGCAGCGGGCGCTGAAGCTTTCTTT.

The genes are TRBV19 and TRBJ2-1, with a tentative D call TRBD2 (6 bases). V lost 8 bases and J lost 5, with 10 bases in between. The CDR3 covers 12 residues. Germline V gene lookup returns CDR1 LNHDA and CDR2 SQIVND (reference sequence). The CDR3 protein is CASGRGNNEQFF. CDR3 in DNA: TGTGCCAGTGGGCGGGGTAACAATGAGCAGTTCTTC.

This CDR3 reads CASSLQFDGTEAFF. The CDR3 DNA sequence: TGCGCCAGCAGCTTGCAATTCGATGGTACTGAAGCTTTCTTT. The chain has TRBV5-1 and TRBJ1-1, with unresolved D. The germline gives CDR1 SGHRS, CDR2 YFSETQ. V lost 1 base, J lost 5 bases, and 12 bases lay in between. The CDR3 contains 14 residues.

This rearrangement joins TRBV6-1 to TRBJ2-4; no firm D call. V was trimmed by 7 bases and J by 8 bases, leaving 9 bases between them. Germline CDR1 reads MNHNS; CDR2 reads SASEGT. The length of the CDR3 is 11 residues. The CDR3 loop reads CASTLSDIQYF. The DNA for the CDR3 is TGTGCCAGCACTCTTTCCGACATTCAGTACTTC.

CDR3 sequence: CASRIPDGPCEQYF. CDR3 nucleotides: TGTGCAAGTCGCATCCCGGACGGTCCCTGCGAGCAGTACTTC. The genes are TRBV12-2 and TRBJ2-7. TRBV12-2 counts as a pseudogene. CDR3 length equals 14 residues.

V is TRBV19 and J is TRBJ2-3; tentative D call: TRBD2 (5 bases). CDR1 is LNHDA and CDR2 is SQIVND in the germline V gene (reference sequence). V lost 10 bases, J lost 6 bases, and 20 bases lay in between. This CDR3 comprises 14 residues. CDR3 coding DNA: TGTGCCACTAAGGTTAGCGTAGGTGGGGATACGCAGTATTTT. Residues: CATKVSVGGDTQYF.

V gene TRBV5-1 combines with J gene TRBJ1-1; 7 nucleotides match TRBD1. Trimming removed 8 bases from V and 3 bases from J; junction bases left unmatched: 13. CDR1 and CDR2 from the germline V gene are SGHRS and YFSETQ. The CDR3 has 15 amino acids. Written as DNA, the CDR3 is TGCGCCAGTACGGGTCGACAGGGCTCCCACACTGAAGCTTTCTTT. As protein: CASTGRQGSHTEAFF.

The CDR3 sequence: CASSIGTSGSSYEQYF. In nucleotides, the CDR3 is TGTGCCAGCAGTATCGGGACTAGCGGGAGCTCCTACGAGCAGTACTTC. The chain has TRBV7-9 and TRBJ2-7; 14 bases map to TRBD2. The CDR3 contains 16 residues. Germline V gene data show CDR1 as SEHNR and CDR2 as FQNEAQ (reference sequence). The ends lost 6 bases at V and 0 bases at J; junction bases unmatched: 4.

The chain recombines TRBV14 with TRBJ2-7; D possibly corresponds to TRBD2 (5 bases). Per the germline V gene, CDR1 is SGHDN and CDR2 is FVKESK. Deletions cut 3 bases from V and 1 base from J, with 10 bases between. The CDR3 runs to 14 residues. CDR3 sequence reads: CASSQATISYEQYF. CDR3 in DNA: TGTGCCAGCAGCCAGGCGACTATATCCTACGAGCAGTACTTC.

The rearrangement uses TRBV5-3 and TRBJ1-5; D is unresolved. TRBV5-3 falls under the ORF class, with uncertain function. Trimming cost V 2 bases and J 9 bases, with 18 bases left between them. CDR3 length equals 15 residues. The chain's CDR3 is CARSLCPVYRSPQHF. CDR3 sequence (DNA): TGTGCCAGAAGCTTATGTCCGGTATATCGTTCGCCCCAGCATTTT.